This is a list of T cell receptor beta chains from one sample in a study of cytomegalovirus exposure and HLA in healthy donors. TCRdb keeps only in-frame clones here, not all; method: immunoSEQ multiplex PCR. The table records 100,000 to 150,000 clones, 80% of them present only once. Material: PBMCs. The source of these receptors is a female donor in good health and CMV-seronegative. Both conserved end residues are part of each CDR3. A D gene is named only where the DNA matches it firmly. Size tells how often a clone was seen (once, few, many) or the class of an expanded clone, and some rows leave it out.

d_gene	v_gene	abundance	j_gene	CDR3aa	CDR3nt
-	TRBV5-1	few	TRBJ1-2	CASSLGTAGAYGYTF	TGCGCCAGCAGCTTGGGAACAGCGGGGGCGTATGGCTACACCTTC
TRBD1	TRBV2	-	TRBJ2-7	CASSGQGYEQYF	TGTGCCAGCAGTGGACAGGGCTACGAGCAGTACTTC
-	TRBV7-9	-	TRBJ2-2	CASSLDISSGELFF	TGTGCCAGCAGCTTAGACATATCGTCCGGGGAGCTGTTTTTT
-	TRBV2	few	TRBJ2-7	CASSFGAGPYEQYF	TGTGCCAGCAGTTTCGGGGCGGGACCCTACGAGCAGTACTTC
-	TRBV19	few	TRBJ2-3	CASSITPSLTDTQYF	TGTGCCAGTAGTATCACCCCGAGCCTCACAGATACGCAGTATTTT
-	TRBV5-1	-	TRBJ2-3	CASSSPTSTDTQYF	TGCGCCAGCAGCTCACCGACTAGCACAGATACGCAGTATTTT
-	TRBV25-1	-	TRBJ1-1	CASSEGLRAFF	TGTGCCAGCAGTGAAGGACTTCGAGCTTTCTTT
-	TRBV13	-	TRBJ1-5	CASSGDQGNQPQHF	TGTGCCAGCAGCGGAGACCAGGGGAATCAGCCCCAGCATTTT
TRBD1	TRBV6-4	-	TRBJ1-1	CATQQRDRVRTVDTEAFF	TGTGCCACCCAGCAGAGGGACAGGGTCCGTACCGTTGACACTGAAGCTTTCTTT
-	TRBV2	-	TRBJ2-7	CASSAEVGREQYF	TGTGCCAGCAGTGCGGAAGTTGGGCGCGAGCAGTACTTC
TRBD1	TRBV29-1	few	TRBJ2-5	CSVARQGPQTQYF	TGCAGCGTTGCCCGACAGGGGCCCCAGACCCAGTACTTC
TRBD1	TRBV18	-	TRBJ1-6	CASSPTPGQGTAPLHF	TGTGCCAGCTCACCCACTCCGGGACAGGGGACAGCGCCCCTCCACTTT
TRBD1	TRBV29-1	-	TRBJ1-2	CSVVGQGGVGYTF	TGCAGCGTTGTCGGACAGGGTGGGGTTGGCTACACCTTC
-	TRBV12-5	-	TRBJ1-3	CASGLDSRRSGNTIYF	TGTGCTAGTGGTTTGGACAGCCGCAGGTCTGGAAACACCATATATTTT
-	TRBV30	-	TRBJ2-3	CAWGQYVTDTQYF	TGTGCCTGGGGCCAGTATGTGACAGATACGCAGTATTTT
-	TRBV19	once	TRBJ2-7	CASSIRGSESYEQYF	TGTGCCAGTAGTATAAGGGGCAGCGAGTCCTACGAGCAGTACTTC
TRBD1	TRBV5-4	-	TRBJ2-2	CASSWDRVWGELFF	TGTGCCAGCAGCTGGGACAGGGTTTGGGGGGAGCTGTTTTTT
-	TRBV6-1	-	TRBJ2-3	CASSEALGVPPDTQYF	TGTGCCAGCAGTGAAGCGCTAGGGGTTCCTCCAGATACGCAGTATTTT
-	TRBV28	-	TRBJ2-2	CASSSQGLLPGELFF	TGTGCCAGCAGTTCCCAGGGGCTATTACCCGGGGAGCTGTTTTTT
TRBD2	TRBV4-1	few	TRBJ2-7	CATRGTSGDEQYF	TGCGCCACCCGAGGGACTAGCGGGGACGAGCAGTACTTC
TRBD2	TRBV7-3	-	TRBJ2-3	CASSLNGRATDTQYF	TGTGCCAGCAGCTTAAACGGGAGGGCCACAGATACGCAGTATTTT
TRBD2	TRBV7-9	-	TRBJ2-1	CASSLTSGRRYNEQFF	TGTGCCAGCAGCCTAACAAGCGGGAGGCGTTACAATGAGCAGTTCTTC
-	TRBV6-5	-	TRBJ2-5	CASSEVFGGETQYF	TGTGCCAGCAGTGAAGTCTTTGGCGGGGAGACCCAGTACTTC
-	TRBV28	-	TRBJ1-4	CASGGEQNEKLFF	TGTGCCAGCGGAGGGGAACAAAATGAAAAACTGTTTTTT
TRBD2	TRBV6-5	-	TRBJ2-3	CASSSELAGSDTQYF	TGTGCCAGCAGTTCCGAACTAGCGGGGTCGGATACGCAGTATTTT
TRBD2	TRBV9	few	TRBJ2-3	CASSVVGSGDTQYF	TGTGCCAGCAGCGTTGTCGGGAGCGGGGACACGCAGTATTTT
TRBD1	TRBV5-1	-	TRBJ1-6	CASSPGQGKRTNSPLHF	TGCGCCAGCAGCCCCGGACAGGGCAAGAGGACTAATTCACCCCTCCACTTT
TRBD2	TRBV7-9	-	TRBJ2-3	CASSLGTSGHPGGQYF	TGTGCCAGCAGCTTAGGGACTAGCGGGCACCCCGGCGGGCAGTATTTT
TRBD2	TRBV5-4	-	TRBJ2-5	CASSLAPQRGVFQETQYF	TGTGCCAGCAGCTTGGCCCCCCAGCGGGGGGTGTTCCAAGAGACCCAGTACTTC
-	TRBV5-6	-	TRBJ1-4	CASSLGYPAGNEKLFF	TGTGCCAGCAGCTTGGGATATCCAGCGGGGAATGAAAAACTGTTTTTT
-	TRBV7-9	few	TRBJ2-3	CASSLRSSTTDTQYF	TGTGCCAGCAGCTTAAGGTCTAGCACCACAGATACGCAGTATTTT
TRBD1	TRBV7-3	-	TRBJ1-1	CASSLAGGNTEAFF	TGTGCCAGCAGCTTAGCAGGGGGGAATACTGAAGCTTTCTTT
-	TRBV6-5	-	TRBJ2-1	CASSQGHPSYNEQFF	TGTGCCAGCAGTCAAGGACACCCCTCCTACAATGAGCAGTTCTTC
TRBD1	TRBV27	-	TRBJ2-7	CASSSLTGVVTYEQYF	TGTGCCAGCAGTTCCCTTACAGGGGTGGTGACCTACGAGCAGTACTTC
TRBD2	TRBV7-6	-	TRBJ2-1	CASSLRGGSSNEQFF	TGTGCCAGCAGCTTACGTGGCGGGAGTTCCAATGAGCAGTTCTTC
TRBD1	TRBV15	-	TRBJ2-7	CATSRDYGTAEQYF	TGTGCCACCAGCAGAGATTACGGGACAGCTGAGCAGTACTTC
TRBD1	TRBV11-2	-	TRBJ1-2	CASSSSDRGHGYTF	TGTGCCAGCAGCTCTTCGGACAGGGGGCATGGCTACACCTTC
TRBD1	TRBV30	-	TRBJ2-7	CAWSPGGLSYEQYF	TGTGCCTGGAGTCCAGGGGGCTTATCCTACGAGCAGTACTTC
-	TRBV4-1	-	TRBJ2-5	CASSQFVRTSQETQYF	TGCGCCAGCAGCCAATTCGTCAGGACATCACAAGAGACCCAGTACTTC
-	TRBV11-1	-	TRBJ2-2	CASSLVQSNTGELFF	TGTGCCAGCAGCTTAGTTCAGTCGAACACCGGGGAGCTGTTTTTT
-	TRBV5-1	once	TRBJ1-2	CASSPRNSGGPNYGYTF	TGCGCCAGCAGCCCCCGCAATTCAGGTGGCCCTAACTATGGCTACACCTTC
-	TRBV27	once	TRBJ2-2	CASRGTLGLGTGELFF	TGTGCCAGCAGGGGGACTCTGGGCCTTGGCACCGGGGAGCTGTTTTTT
-	TRBV18	-	TRBJ1-2	CASSRDIGGSFDYGYTF	TGTGCCAGCTCACGGGATATCGGGGGGAGTTTCGACTATGGCTACACCTTC
-	TRBV19	-	TRBJ2-4	CASSIWATLAKNIQYF	TGTGCCAGTAGTATATGGGCAACGCTAGCCAAAAACATTCAGTACTTC
-	TRBV15	-	TRBJ2-6	CATSVPGGGANVLTF	TGTGCCACCAGCGTACCTGGCGGTGGGGCCAACGTCCTGACTTTC